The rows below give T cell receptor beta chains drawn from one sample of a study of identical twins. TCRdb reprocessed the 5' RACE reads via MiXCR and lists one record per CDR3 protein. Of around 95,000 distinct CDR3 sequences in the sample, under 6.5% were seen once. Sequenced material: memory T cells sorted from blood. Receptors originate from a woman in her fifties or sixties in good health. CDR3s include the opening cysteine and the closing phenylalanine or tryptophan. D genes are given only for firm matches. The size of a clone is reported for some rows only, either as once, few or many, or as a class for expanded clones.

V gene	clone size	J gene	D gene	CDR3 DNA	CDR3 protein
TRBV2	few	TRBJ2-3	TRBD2	TGTGCCAGCAGACAACTAGCGACTAGCACAGATACGCAGTATTTT	CASRQLATSTDTQYF
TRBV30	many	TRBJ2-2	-	TGTGCCTGGAGTGTACGGGTTCGAGGGGAGCTGTTTTTT	CAWSVRVRGELFF
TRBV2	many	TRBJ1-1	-	TGTGCCAGCACCACGGAAAGGAGTGGCACTGAAGCTTTCTTT	CASTTERSGTEAFF
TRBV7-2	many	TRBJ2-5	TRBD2	TGTGCCAGCAGCTTAAGGCTAGCGGTAGAGACCCAGTACTTC	CASSLRLAVETQYF
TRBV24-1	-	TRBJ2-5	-	TGTGCCACCAGTGAGTCAACCGGGTTGGGAGAGACCCAGTACTTC	CATSESTGLGETQYF
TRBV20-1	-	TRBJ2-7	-	TGCAGTGCGCCAAACCTAGGGCAGGGAGGCGAGCAGTACTTC	CSAPNLGQGGEQYF
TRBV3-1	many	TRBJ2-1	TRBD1	TGTGCCAGCAGCCACCTCCGGGACAGAAATGAGCAGTTCTTC	CASSHLRDRNEQFF
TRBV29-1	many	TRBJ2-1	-	TGCAGCGTTGAAGGTCTCGGGGTGGGGTTCTTC	CSVEGLGVGFF
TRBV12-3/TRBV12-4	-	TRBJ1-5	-	TGTGCCAGCAGTTCACCCGAAGAGCCTCAGCCCCAGCATTTT	CASSSPEEPQPQHF
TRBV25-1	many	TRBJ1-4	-	TGTGCCAGCAGTGAAACTTACAGGGATGGCCCCTTTGCAACTAATGAAAAACTGTTTTTT	CASSETYRDGPFATNEKLFF
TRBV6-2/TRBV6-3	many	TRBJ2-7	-	TGTGCCAGCAGCCGGACAGTACCCCACGAGCAGTACTTC	CASSRTVPHEQYF
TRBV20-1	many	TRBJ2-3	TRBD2	TGCAGTGCTAGCTCAGCGGGAGGTCAAGATACGCAGTATTTT	CSASSAGGQDTQYF
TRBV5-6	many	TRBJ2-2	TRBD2	TGTGCCAGCAGCTCACCCCGGGGAGGGGCGAACACCGGGGAGCTGTTTTTT	CASSSPRGGANTGELFF
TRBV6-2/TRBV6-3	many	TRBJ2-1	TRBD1	TGTGCCAGCAGTTTCAAAAATCCGGGACAGACGCAGTTCTTC	CASSFKNPGQTQFF